Sequencing of this T cell receptor beta chain was carried out in a study of OX40 agonist ivuxolimab in advanced cancers. In the study overall: Dosing consisted of intravenous ivuxolimab at 0.01 to 10 mg/kg every 2 weeks. Every patient in dose escalation had hepatocellular carcinoma, melanoma, renal cell or head and neck cancer. Broader study findings: The CD4+ and CD8+ T cells in the blood had expanded clonally by week 6 at 0.1 to 3.0 mg/kg. Compared with others, partial responders at 0.1-3.0 mg/kg displayed clonal expansion among the lowest.

The protocol was immunoSEQ multiplex PCR, while the TCRdb copy is restricted to in-frame clones and leaves out a portion. The data hold some 100,000 clones, with about 90% observed a single time. Regarding this clone: Its target is unknown.

V was cut by 0 bases and J by 0 bases, with 21 bases left in between. CDR3 length: 19 residues. Germline V CDR1 and CDR2: SGHTS, YDEGEE. The chain is built from TRBV5-8 and TRBJ1-1; maybe TRBD1 (5 bases). This TCR was recovered from an adult with an advanced solid tumor such as melanoma, head and neck, liver or kidney cancer. Sequenced material: CD4+ or CD8+ T cells sorted from blood, taken in a trial of the OX40 agonist ivuxolimab. In DNA, the CDR3 is TGTGCCAGCAGCTTGGCCTATTTCTCCCAGGGTAGCATGAACACTGAAGCTTTCTTT. Its protein product is CASSLAYFSQGSMNTEAFF.